The 8 T cell receptor beta chains given below trace back to one sample, sequenced in a study of cytomegalovirus exposure and HLA in healthy donors. Repertoires were generated with immunoSEQ multiplex PCR, while TCRdb's copy carries only in-frame clones and drops some. The table records about 73,000 clones, about 95% of them present only once. The sample taken for sequencing was PBMCs. These receptors came from a man younger than 35 in good health and CMV-seronegative.

The rearrangement links TRBV6-5 to TRBJ1-2; D gene ambiguous. The CDR3 sequence is 13 residues long. Germline V gene data show CDR1 as MNHEY and CDR2 as SVGAGI. Trimming removed 6 bases at V and 4 bases at J, with 12 bases between. The CDR3 DNA sequence: TGTGCCAGCAGAGATACACCCGCCTATGGCTACACCTTC. Protein: CASRDTPAYGYTF.

The chain has TRBV7-6 and TRBJ2-3; 12 bases align to TRBD2. The V segment lost 1 base and the J segment 2 bases; nucleotides outside the gene matches: 1. Germline values: CDR1 SGHVS, CDR2 FNYEAQ. The length of the CDR3 is 16 residues. The CDR3 spells CASSLGTSGVTDTQYF. As DNA, the CDR3 is TGTGCCAGCAGCTTAGGGACTAGCGGGGTCACAGATACGCAGTATTTT. The variable domain in full, completed from reference TRBV7-6 and TRBJ2-3, reads GAGVSQSPRYKVTKRGQDVALRCDPISGHVSLYWYRQALGQGPEFLTYFNYEAQQDKSGLPNDRFSAERPEGSISTLTIQRTEQRDSAMYRCASSLGTSGVTDTQYFGPGTRLTVL.

The J gene is TRBJ1-4, the V gene TRBV19; TRBD1 agrees at 7 bases. Trimming cost V 9 bases and J 7 bases; bases outside gene matches: 11. The CDR3 contains 14 residues. The germline V gene encodes CDR1 LNHDA and CDR2 SQIVND (reference sequence). The CDR3 sequence: CASARDDRAEKLFF. In nucleotides, the CDR3 is TGTGCCAGCGCTAGGGACGACAGGGCTGAAAAACTGTTTTTT.

The chain has TRBV28 and TRBJ2-1, with D tentatively TRBD1 (5 bases). The V end was cut by 1 base, the J end by 7 bases, with 11 bases between. Germline CDR1 and CDR2: MDHEN and SYDVKM. This CDR3 has 14 amino acids. CDR3 in amino acids: CASSLSAGMNEQFF. The CDR3 bases are TGTGCCAGCAGTTTATCTGCAGGGATGAATGAGCAGTTCTTC.

This clone was observed once. The CDR3 sequence: CASSRDRGYTF. CDR3 coding DNA: TGTGCCAGCTCTCGCGATCGGGGCTACACCTTC. The gene calls are TRBV18 and TRBJ1-2; D gene ambiguous. CDR1 KGHSH and CDR2 LQKENI come from the germline V gene. The V end was cut by 6 bases, the J end by 8 bases, with 10 bases between. CDR3 length: 11 amino acids.

The chain employs TRBV9 and TRBJ2-7; 12 nucleotides align to TRBD1. CDR1 and CDR2 from the germline V gene are SGDLS and YYNGEE. V dropped 0 bases and J dropped 5; count of bases not matched to a gene: 3. The CDR3 runs to 15 residues. This CDR3 reads CASSVGGQGADEQYF. Written as DNA, the CDR3 is TGTGCCAGCAGCGTAGGGGGACAGGGGGCCGACGAGCAGTACTTC. Full variable domain (outside the CDR3, taken from reference TRBV9 and TRBJ2-7): DSGVTQTPKHLITATGQRVTLRCSPRSGDLSVYWYQQSLDQGLQFLIQYYNGEERAKGNILERFSAQQFPDLHSELNLSSLELGDSALYFCASSVGGQGADEQYFGPGTRLTVT.

This chain uses TRBV5-6 with TRBJ2-1; TRBD2 matches at 12 bases. The CDR3 runs to 15 residues. V trimming: 4 bases; J trimming: 5 bases; junction bases outside the gene matches: 4. Germline V gene data show CDR1 as SGHDT and CDR2 as YYEEEE. CDR3 bases: TGTGCCAGCAGCAAAGGACTAGCGGGACACAATGAGCAGTTCTTC. Residues: CASSKGLAGHNEQFF.

V gene TRBV9 combines with J gene TRBJ2-1, with TRBD2 identical over 9 bases. The J segment lost 8 bases and the V segment lost 0 bases, leaving 6 bases of the junction unmatched. Germline CDR1 reads SGDLS; CDR2 reads YYNGEE. The length of the CDR3 is 15 residues. The CDR3 coding sequence is TGTGCCAGCAGCGTAGGGGCGGGGGGGCTCCATGAGCAGTTCTTC. Protein sequence: CASSVGAGGLHEQFF.